This T cell receptor beta chain emerged from a study of Ad26.COV2.S vaccination and SARS-CoV-2 variants. Treatment: approximately 18 received Ad26.COV2.S at low or high dose, single or two shots; several received placebo; per-sample allocation not given. All samples were drawn on day 63, counting from the first vaccine or placebo injection. The assay was immunoSEQ multiplex PCR, and TCRdb's table has in-frame clones only and misses some. The data show fewer than 500,000 clones, 90% seen once. The material sequenced was peripheral blood, taken in a trial of Ad26.COV2.S vaccine versus placebo. This sequence was found in a person between 18 and 65 years old who received the Ad26.COV2.S COVID-19 vaccine or a placebo.

This CDR3 is CAISESQRQGRADTEAFF. The CDR3 DNA reads TGTGCCATCAGTGAATCCCAAAGACAGGGGAGGGCGGACACTGAAGCTTTCTTT. The chain combines TRBV10-3 with TRBJ1-1, with 8 bases that match TRBD1. The germline CDR1 and CDR2 sequences are ENHRY and SYGVKD. This CDR3 contains 18 residues. V shed 3 bases, J shed 3 bases, and the junction held 15 bases outside the gene matches.